Given below is one T cell receptor beta chain in context. Its antigen is not identified. This sample is drawn from a study of human T cells and chemical hapten exposure. As for the study in general: 2% DPC applied to a roughly 2 cm by roughly 2 cm arm area sensitized donors. Upper-back patch tests with 0.01% DPC were read at 6 days. Findings and caveats of the study: Among expanded TCRs, significantly more large CDR3 similarity clusters formed than among controls.

Individual cDNA molecules each carried unique molecular identifiers attached by the library. MiXCR, run by TCRdb on the RACE reads, gives a single entry per CDR3 protein. This table has a few hundred thousand distinct CDR3 sequences, roughly 4.8% appearing once. Regarding time point: patch test 1, 2 weeks after DPC sensitization. Treatment given: therapeutic diphenylcyclopropenone sensitization with weekly scalp DPC. This CDR3 spans 13 amino acids. The germline V gene encodes CDR1 MNHEY and CDR2 SVGAGI. The V gene end was trimmed by 2 bases and the J gene end by 9 bases; junction bases not matched to a gene: 5.

The receptor's source is a woman in her fifties or sixties with alopecia areata. Some clones in this sample may be carry-over from other donors' samples. The sequenced sample was whole blood, obtained in connection with sensitization to the hapten diphenylcyclopropenone (DPC). V usage is TRBV6-5 and J usage is TRBJ1-2; 8 bases line up with TRBD1. CDR3 nucleotides: TGTGCCAGCAGTTACGGACAGGGAAGGAGCTACACCTTC. Its protein is CASSYGQGRSYTF.